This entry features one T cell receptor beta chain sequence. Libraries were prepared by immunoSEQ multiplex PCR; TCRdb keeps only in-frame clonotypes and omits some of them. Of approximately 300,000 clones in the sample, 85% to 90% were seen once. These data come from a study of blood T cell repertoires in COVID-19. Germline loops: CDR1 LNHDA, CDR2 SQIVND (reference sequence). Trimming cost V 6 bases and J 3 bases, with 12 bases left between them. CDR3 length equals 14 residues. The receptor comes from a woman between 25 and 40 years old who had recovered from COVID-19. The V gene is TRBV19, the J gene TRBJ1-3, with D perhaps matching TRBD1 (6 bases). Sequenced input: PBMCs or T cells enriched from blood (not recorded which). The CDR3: CASRRQGIGNTIYF. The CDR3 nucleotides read TGTGCCAGTAGACGGCAGGGGATTGGAAACACCATATATTTT.